The 10 T cell receptor beta chains below all came from one sample that was sequenced in a study of blood T cell repertoires in COVID-19. TCRdb keeps only in-frame clones here, not all; method: immunoSEQ multiplex PCR. The data hold 300,000 to 400,000 clones, with about 86% observed a single time. What was sequenced was PBMCs or T cells enriched from blood (not recorded which). Source of these receptors: a woman between 35 and 50 years old with acute COVID-19.

This chain links TRBV5-6 with TRBJ1-1; D possibly corresponds to TRBD1 (5 bases). The CDR3 has 16 amino acids. Trimming took 2 bases from V and 2 from J, leaving 16 bases between them. Germline V CDR1 and CDR2: SGHDT, YYEEEE. CDR3 sequence: CASSFGAGRANTEAFF. In DNA form, the CDR3 reads TGTGCCAGCAGCTTTGGGGCTGGCAGAGCTAACACTGAAGCTTTCTTT.

The chain couples TRBV5-4 to TRBJ1-1; TRBD1 might be the D (6 bases). CDR3 length: 15 residues. Trimming removed 0 bases from V and 3 bases from J, with 12 bases in between. Per germline, CDR1 SGHNT and CDR2 YYREEE (reference sequence). CDR3: CASSLGTVAYTEAFF. CDR3 sequence (DNA): TGTGCCAGCAGCTTGGGGACAGTAGCCTACACTGAAGCTTTCTTT.

The chain couples TRBV2 to TRBJ1-4; 9 bases map to TRBD1. With V trimmed by 5 bases and J by 5 bases, 3 bases remained unmatched. The CDR3 spans 14 residues. Germline CDR1 reads SNHLY; CDR2 reads FYNNEI. The CDR3 region has the DNA TGTGCCAGCAGTACGACAGGGGGGAATGAAAAACTGTTTTTT. Its protein product is CASSTTGGNEKLFF. Looking up the rest from reference TRBV2 and TRBJ1-4 gives the full variable domain: EPEVTQTPSHQVTQMGQEVILRCVPISNHLYFYWYRQILGQKVEFLVSFYNNEISEKSEIFDDQFSVERPDGSNFTLKIRSTKLEDSAMYFCASSTTGGNEKLFFGSGTQLSVL.

A remark on this clone: The junction does not match germline at one end; this may be a read error. The chain combines TRBV12-3 or TRBV12-4 with TRBJ1-1; 8 bases map to TRBD1. The CDR3 has 13 amino acids. The CDR3 sequence: CASKDRVDTEAFF. The CDR3 bases are TGTGCTAGCAAGGACAGGGTCGACACTGAAGCTTTCTTT.

The chain employs TRBV27 and TRBJ1-2; D ambiguous. The germline gives CDR1 MNHEY, CDR2 SMNVEV (reference sequence). The CDR3 loop spans 13 amino acids. V was cut by 0 bases and J by 7 bases, with 9 bases left in between. CDR3 residues: CASSLSLGVGYTF. The CDR3 nucleotides are TGTGCCAGCAGTTTATCGCTGGGAGTTGGCTACACCTTC.

V is TRBV15 and J is TRBJ2-2; D remains unclear. Germline lookup yields CDR1 LNHNV and CDR2 YYDKDF (reference sequence). This CDR3 contains 18 residues. V lost 0 bases and J 0 bases, leaving 14 bases between the germline ends. The CDR3 here is CATSRDLGRATNTGELFF. CDR3 in DNA: TGTGCCACCAGCAGAGATCTGGGCAGAGCCACGAACACCGGGGAGCTGTTTTTT.

This chain links TRBV27 with TRBJ2-1, with 8 bases fitting TRBD2. Per germline, CDR1 MNHEY and CDR2 SMNVEV (reference sequence). The CDR3 totals 15 residues. V trimming: 5 bases; J trimming: 7 bases; junction bases outside the gene matches: 10. This chain's CDR3 is CASSPPRGLGNEQFF. CDR3 sequence (DNA): TGTGCCAGCAGTCCGCCACGGGGACTAGGGAATGAGCAGTTCTTC.

This clone was recorded a few times. The chain employs TRBV20-1 and TRBJ2-3, with D possibly TRBD2 on 5 matching bases. V gave up 6 bases and J gave up 8 bases, with 12 bases separating them. This CDR3 region has 11 residues. From germline, CDR1 is DFQATT and CDR2 SNEGSKA (reference sequence). Written as DNA, the CDR3 is TGCAGTGCGAGGCCTAGCTCTACGCAGTATTTT. This gives the protein CSARPSSTQYF.

V is TRBV28 and J is TRBJ2-7; 8 nucleotides align to TRBD1. The CDR3 is 15 amino acids. CDR1 and CDR2 (germline): MDHEN, SYDVKM. The J segment lost 0 bases and the V segment lost 6 bases, leaving 7 bases of the junction unmatched. Here the CDR3 DNA reads TGTGCCAGCAGACGGACAGGGACGAGCTCCTACGAGCAGTACTTC. Translated: CASRRTGTSSYEQYF.

The V call is TRBV7-2, the J call TRBJ1-1; no clear D. With 3 bases removed from V and 5 bases from J, the gap between germline ends came to 10 bases. CDR1 is SGHTA, CDR2 FQGNSA, per germline. The CDR3 extends over 13 amino acids. CDR3 region: CASSFSAGTEAFF. The DNA for the CDR3 is TGTGCCAGCAGCTTTTCCGCAGGTACTGAAGCTTTCTTT.